This T cell receptor (beta chain) stems from a study of blood T cell repertoires in COVID-19 (TCRdb year 2020). In the study overall: Samples from collaborators originated in the United States, Italy and Spain and spanned both the acute and convalescent phases of COVID-19. The prospective study material was composed of cDNA or gDNA derived from T cells, B-cell-depleted T cells, or PBMCs. Deeply sampled blood TCRbeta repertoires from subjects exposed to, actively infected with, or recovered from COVID-19 were included in the dataset. The repertoires were released in a freely available public database intended as a resource for research on the immune response to SARS-CoV-2. Samples were obtained from the ongoing ImmuneRACE study (first 160 participants) and from over 1,000 subjects provided by 6 global collaborators. Sample metadata almost always included a de-identified subject ID, COVID-19 status, age in years and sex. HLA class I and class II types, where available, came from metadata supplied by the sample provider rather than from assay-based typing.

The collaborating institutions used their own protocols to collect whole blood in K2EDTA tubes. For TCRbeta analysis, collaborator samples were shipped as frozen whole blood, as isolated PBMCs, or as DNA extracted from either sample type. CDR3 length: 11 amino acids, cysteine to phenylalanine. Left in the record is the CDR3 DNA by itself, 33 bases read in frame from the first base. Trimming removed 5 bases from V and 6 bases from J, leaving 6 bases between the germline ends. TCRbeta CDR3 regions were amplified from genomic DNA using the immunoSEQ Assay, a bias-controlled multiplex PCR. On the authors' methods: Nucleated cell counts per sample were estimated from amplification of reference gene primers within the assay. To quantify the absolute abundance of each unique TCRbeta CDR3 rearrangement, sequence reads were collapsed and filtered. For each sample, productive Simpson clonality was calculated by taking the square root of Simpson's diversity index across productive rearrangements. The immuneACCESS repertoire file appears here via TCRdb, limited to in-frame rearrangements. These files lack a portion of the clones; in checked studies, under half of the deficit traces to unresolved V genes, and the cause of the others is not known. V, J and clone size reflect that table, while D and trimming were determined from the DNA. Across this sample there are 150,000 to 200,000 clones, with roughly 83% seen only once. Around 10% of the sample goes to the ten largest clones.

Overall results and qualifications from the work: How much clinical and demographic metadata was included differed by source and by participant, and the metadata was provided uncurated.

With respect to this clone: No cognate antigen has been identified for it. The input lacks base qualities; no much larger clone sits a single base away.

The V and J genes are TRBV12-3 or TRBV12-4 and TRBJ2-3, with no confident D gene call. The sequencing input was peripheral blood. The receptor was derived from a woman older than 75 with active or convalescent COVID-19. CDR3 sequence: CASSQVDTQYF. Read as DNA, the sequence is TGTGCCAGCAGTCAGGTGGATACGCAGTATTTT.